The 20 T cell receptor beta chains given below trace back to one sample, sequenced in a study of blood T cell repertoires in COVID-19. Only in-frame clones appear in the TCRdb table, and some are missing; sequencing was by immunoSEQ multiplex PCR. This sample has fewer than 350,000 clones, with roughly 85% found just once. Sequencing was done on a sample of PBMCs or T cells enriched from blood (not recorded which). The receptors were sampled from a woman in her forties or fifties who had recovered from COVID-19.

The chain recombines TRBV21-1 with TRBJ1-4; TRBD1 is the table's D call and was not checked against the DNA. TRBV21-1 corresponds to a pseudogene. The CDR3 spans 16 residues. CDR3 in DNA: TGTGCCAGCAGCAAAGCCAGGGATGCGGCTAATGAAAAACTGTTTTTT. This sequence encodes CASSKARDAANEKLFF.

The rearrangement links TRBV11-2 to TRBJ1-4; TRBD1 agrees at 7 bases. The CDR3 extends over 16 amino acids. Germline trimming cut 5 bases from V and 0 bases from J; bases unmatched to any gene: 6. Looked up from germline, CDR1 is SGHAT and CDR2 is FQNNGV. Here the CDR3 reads CASSLFDRATNEKLFF. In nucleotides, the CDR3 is TGTGCCAGCAGCCTTTTCGACAGGGCAACTAATGAAAAACTGTTTTTT. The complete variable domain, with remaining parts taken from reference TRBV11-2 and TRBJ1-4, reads EAGVAQSPRYKIIEKRQSVAFWCNPISGHATLYWYQQILGQGPKLLIQFQNNGVVDDSQLPKDRFSAERLKGVDSTLKIQPAKLEDSAVYLCASSLFDRATNEKLFFGSGTQLSVL.

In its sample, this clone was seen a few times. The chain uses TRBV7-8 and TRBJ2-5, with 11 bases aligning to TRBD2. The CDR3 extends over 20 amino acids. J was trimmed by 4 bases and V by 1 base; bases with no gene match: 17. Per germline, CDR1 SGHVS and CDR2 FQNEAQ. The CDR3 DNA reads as TGTGCCAGCAGCTTAGTCCTTACTAGCGGGGGTAATCCACTAAGAGAGACCCAGTACTTC. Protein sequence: CASSLVLTSGGNPLRETQYF.

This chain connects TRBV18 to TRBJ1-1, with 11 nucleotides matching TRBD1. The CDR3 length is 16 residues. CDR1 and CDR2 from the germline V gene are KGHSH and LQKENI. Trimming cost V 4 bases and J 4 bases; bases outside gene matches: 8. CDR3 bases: TGTGCCAGCTCACGAAGTTATGGGACAGGGGGCACTGAAGCTTTCTTT. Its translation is CASSRSYGTGGTEAFF.

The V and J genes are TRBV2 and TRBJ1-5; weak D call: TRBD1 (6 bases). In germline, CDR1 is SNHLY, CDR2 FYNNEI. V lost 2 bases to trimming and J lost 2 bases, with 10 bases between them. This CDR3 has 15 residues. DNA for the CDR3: TGTGCCAGCAGTGAATCGGCAGGGGGCAATCAGCCCCAGCATTTT. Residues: CASSESAGGNQPQHF.

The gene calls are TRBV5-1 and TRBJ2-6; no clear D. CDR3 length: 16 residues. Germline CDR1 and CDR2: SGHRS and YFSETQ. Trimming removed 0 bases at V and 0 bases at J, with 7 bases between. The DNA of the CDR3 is TGCGCCAGCAGCTTGGTGAGGAACTCTGGGGCCAACGTCCTGACTTTC. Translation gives CASSLVRNSGANVLTF.

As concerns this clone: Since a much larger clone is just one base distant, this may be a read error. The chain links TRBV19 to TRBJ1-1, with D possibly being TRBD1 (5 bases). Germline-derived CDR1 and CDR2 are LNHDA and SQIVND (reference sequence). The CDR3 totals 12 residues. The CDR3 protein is CVVKTGATEAFF. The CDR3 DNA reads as TGTGTCGTTAAAACAGGCGCTACTGAAGCTTTCTTT.

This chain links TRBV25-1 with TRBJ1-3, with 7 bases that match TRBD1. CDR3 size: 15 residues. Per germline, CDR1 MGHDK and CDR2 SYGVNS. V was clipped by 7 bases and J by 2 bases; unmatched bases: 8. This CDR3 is CASTPRDRTGNTIYF. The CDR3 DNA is TGTGCCAGCACCCCGAGGGACAGAACTGGAAACACCATATATTTT.

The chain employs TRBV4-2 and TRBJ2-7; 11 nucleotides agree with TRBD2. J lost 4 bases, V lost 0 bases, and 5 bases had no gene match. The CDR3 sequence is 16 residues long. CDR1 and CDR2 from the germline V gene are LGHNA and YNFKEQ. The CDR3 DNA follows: TGTGCCAGCAGCCAAGATCCCCCTAGCGGGAGGTACGAGCAGTACTTC. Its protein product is CASSQDPPSGRYEQYF.

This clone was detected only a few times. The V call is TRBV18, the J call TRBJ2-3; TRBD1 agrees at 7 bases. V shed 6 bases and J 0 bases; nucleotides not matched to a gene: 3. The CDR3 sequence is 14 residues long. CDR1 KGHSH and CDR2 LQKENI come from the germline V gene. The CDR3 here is CASSGTVSTDTQYF. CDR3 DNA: TGTGCCAGCTCCGGGACAGTCAGCACAGATACGCAGTATTTT.

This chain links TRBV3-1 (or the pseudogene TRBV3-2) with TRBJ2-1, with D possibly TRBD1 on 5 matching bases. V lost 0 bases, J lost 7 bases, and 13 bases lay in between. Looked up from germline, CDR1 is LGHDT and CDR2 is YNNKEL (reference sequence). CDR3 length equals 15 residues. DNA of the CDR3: TGTGCCAGCAGCCAAGATATGTCCCCAGGGAATGAGCAGTTCTTC. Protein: CASSQDMSPGNEQFF.

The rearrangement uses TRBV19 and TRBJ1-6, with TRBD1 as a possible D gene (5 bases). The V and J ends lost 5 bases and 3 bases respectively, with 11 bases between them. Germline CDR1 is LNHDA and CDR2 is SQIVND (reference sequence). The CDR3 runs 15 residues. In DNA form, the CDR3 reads TGTGCCAGTAGTGGGCAGGACAACTATAATTCACCCCTCCACTTT. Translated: CASSGQDNYNSPLHF.

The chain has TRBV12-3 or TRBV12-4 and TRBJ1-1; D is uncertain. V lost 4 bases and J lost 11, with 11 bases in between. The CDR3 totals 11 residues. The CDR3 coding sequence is TGTGCCAGCAGTTATAAAGCGCGGGCTTTCTTT. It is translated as CASSYKARAFF.

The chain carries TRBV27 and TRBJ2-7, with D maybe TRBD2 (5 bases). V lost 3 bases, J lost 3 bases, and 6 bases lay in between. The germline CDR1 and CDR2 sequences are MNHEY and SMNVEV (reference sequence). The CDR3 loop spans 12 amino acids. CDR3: CASSFRGYEQYF. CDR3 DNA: TGTGCCAGCAGTTTCCGGGGCTACGAGCAGTACTTC.

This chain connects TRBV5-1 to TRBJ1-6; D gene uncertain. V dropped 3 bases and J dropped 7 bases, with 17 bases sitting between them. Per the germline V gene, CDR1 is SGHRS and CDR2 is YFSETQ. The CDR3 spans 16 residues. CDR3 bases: TGCGCCAGCAGCTCGCGCTCGGCGGGGATCAATTCACCCCTCCACTTT. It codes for CASSSRSAGINSPLHF.

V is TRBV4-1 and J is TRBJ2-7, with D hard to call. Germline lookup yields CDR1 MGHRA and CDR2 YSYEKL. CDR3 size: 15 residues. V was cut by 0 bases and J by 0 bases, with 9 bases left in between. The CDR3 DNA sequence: TGCGCCAGCAGCCAAGAACCAGGCCGCTCCTACGAGCAGTACTTC. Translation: CASSQEPGRSYEQYF.

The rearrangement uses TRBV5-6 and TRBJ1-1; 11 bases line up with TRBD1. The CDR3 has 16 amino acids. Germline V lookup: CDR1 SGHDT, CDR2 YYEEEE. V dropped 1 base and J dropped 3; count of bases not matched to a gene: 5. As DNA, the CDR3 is TGTGCCAGCAGCTTGTTGACGGGACAGGGGGACACTGAAGCTTTCTTT. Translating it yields CASSLLTGQGDTEAFF.

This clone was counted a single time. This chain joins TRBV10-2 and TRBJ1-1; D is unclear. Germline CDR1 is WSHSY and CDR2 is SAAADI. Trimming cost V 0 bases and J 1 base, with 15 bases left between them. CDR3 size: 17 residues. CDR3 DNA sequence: TGCGCCAGCAGTGAGTCGGAGGGAGGGAGGTCGAACACTGAAGCTTTCTTT. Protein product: CASSESEGGRSNTEAFF.

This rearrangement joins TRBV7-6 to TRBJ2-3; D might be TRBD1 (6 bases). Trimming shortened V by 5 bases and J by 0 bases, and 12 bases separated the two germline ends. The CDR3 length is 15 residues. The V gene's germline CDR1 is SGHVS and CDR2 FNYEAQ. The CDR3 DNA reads TGTGCCAGCAGCCAGGGGCTACCGAGCACAGATACGCAGTATTTT. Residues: CASSQGLPSTDTQYF. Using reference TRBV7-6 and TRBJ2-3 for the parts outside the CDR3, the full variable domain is GAGVSQSPRYKVTKRGQDVALRCDPISGHVSLYWYRQALGQGPEFLTYFNYEAQQDKSGLPNDRFSAERPEGSISTLTIQRTEQRDSAMYRCASSQGLPSTDTQYFGPGTRLTVL.

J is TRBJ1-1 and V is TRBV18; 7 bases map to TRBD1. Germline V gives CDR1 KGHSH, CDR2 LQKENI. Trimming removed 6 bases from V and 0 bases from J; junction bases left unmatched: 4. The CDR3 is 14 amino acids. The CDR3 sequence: CASSPGQMNTEAFF. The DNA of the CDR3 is TGTGCCAGCTCTCCGGGACAGATGAACACTGAAGCTTTCTTT.